A selection of T cell receptor beta chains follows, all from one sample in a study of molecular identifiers for immune sequencing clone quantification. TCRdb re-called the PCR reads with MiXCR, one entry per CDR3 protein. This sample has about 500,000 distinct CDR3 sequences, with 20% to 25% found just once. Sequencing was done on a sample of naive CD8+ T cells from blood, with Jurkat cell RNA spiked in. The receptors come from a human donor in good health. Some libraries in this study had Jurkat cell RNA spiked in. Each CDR3 is given with its conserved first and last residue. D genes are given only for firm matches. Clone size is stated in some rows and not others, as once, few, many or a class when expanded.

many,TRBV29-1,TRBJ2-2,.,TGCAGCGTTGAAGATCTAGGCCCAGGGGAGCTGTTTTTT,CSVEDLGPGELFF
many,TRBV30,TRBJ1-5,.,TGTGCCGAGGGTTTGGAGCAGCCCCAGCATTTT,CAEGLEQPQHF
.,TRBV12-3/TRBV12-4,TRBJ1-1,TRBD1,TGTGCCAGCAGTGGGATGGACAGGGGAACTGAAGCTTTCTTT,CASSGMDRGTEAFF
.,TRBV12-3/TRBV12-4,TRBJ2-4,.,TGTGCCAGCAGTTTAGATGGGTGGGCCAAAAACAGTCAGTACTTC,CASSLDGWAKNSQYF
many,TRBV9,TRBJ1-5,.,TGTGCCAGCAGCGCCGGGGGAGGACCTCAGCCCCAGCATTTT,CASSAGGGPQPQHF
few,TRBV4-1,TRBJ2-2,.,TGCGCCAGCAGCCAAGGGCGGAGCGGCGCGAACACCGGGGAGCTGTTTTTT,CASSQGRSGANTGELFF
many,TRBV5-3,TRBJ1-4,TRBD1,TGTGCCAGCAGCTTGGTCGGGACAGGCAATGAAAAACTGTTTTTT,CASSLVGTGNEKLFF
many,TRBV7-9,TRBJ2-2,TRBD2,TGTGCCAGCAGCCCGGGACTAGCGGGAGAATCCGGGGAGCTGTTTTTT,CASSPGLAGESGELFF
few,TRBV6-6,TRBJ1-1,.,TGTGCCAGCAGTTACCGGGACCACGGTGAAGCTTTCTTT,CASSYRDHGEAFF
many,TRBV7-6,TRBJ2-3,.,TGTGCCAGCAGCTTCTGGGGGAGGAGCACAGATACGCAGTATTTT,CASSFWGRSTDTQYF
.,TRBV30,TRBJ2-3,TRBD2,TGTGCCTCAACTGGCCGGGAGGGCACAGATACGCAGTATTTT,CASTGREGTDTQYF
.,TRBV29-1,TRBJ1-1,TRBD1,TGCAGCGTGAGGCAGGGGGCAGGCACTGAAGCTTTCTTT,CSVRQGAGTEAFF
.,TRBV12-3/TRBV12-4,TRBJ2-5,.,TGTGCCAGCAGTTTAGGAAAGGATCCTCAAGAGACCCAGTACTTC,CASSLGKDPQETQYF
many,TRBV4-2,TRBJ2-3,TRBD2,TGTGCCAGCAGTCTTCGGACTAGCGGGGGTCGGGAAGATACGCAGTATTTT,CASSLRTSGGREDTQYF
.,TRBV9,TRBJ1-1,.,TGTGCCAGCAGCCCGGGGGGAGAAGCTTTCTTT,CASSPGGEAFF
.,TRBV10-3,TRBJ2-3,.,TGTGCCATCAGTAAGTCTACGATCACAGATACGCAGTATTTT,CAISKSTITDTQYF
many,TRBV7-3,TRBJ2-3,TRBD1,TGTGCCAGCAGCTTACAGGGGGCTTCAGATACGCAGTATTTT,CASSLQGASDTQYF
few,TRBV13,TRBJ2-5,.,TGTGCCAGCAGCTTTTGGGTGGCAGAGACCCAGTACTTC,CASSFWVAETQYF
many,TRBV6-2/TRBV6-3,TRBJ2-3,.,TGTGCCAGCAGCATTGCAGGGTCCACACAACCTATGATCTTT,CASSIAGSTQPMIF
.,TRBV28,TRBJ2-3,.,TGTGCCAGCATCTGGGTGGCGCTAAGCACAGATACGCAGTATTTT,CASIWVALSTDTQYF
.,TRBV7-9,TRBJ2-5,.,TGTGCCAGCAGCTTAGCGCGGGCGAGACAAGAGACCCAGTACTTC,CASSLARARQETQYF
many,TRBV5-1,TRBJ1-1,TRBD1,TGCGCCAGCATTGAGGGGGCAGGGATGAACACTGAAGCTTTCTTT,CASIEGAGMNTEAFF
.,TRBV27,TRBJ2-7,TRBD1,TGTGCCAGCGGACAGGGGGCCTCCTACGAGCAGTACTTC,CASGQGASYEQYF
many,TRBV9,TRBJ2-2,TRBD2,TGTGCCAGCAGCCGCGGATCGGGGGGCACCGGGGAGCTGTTTTTT,CASSRGSGGTGELFF
few,TRBV4-1,TRBJ2-7,TRBD2,TGCGCCAGCAGCCCGGGACTACCCGGAGAGCAGTACTTC,CASSPGLPGEQYF
.,TRBV28,TRBJ2-1,.,TGTGCCAGCAGTTTAGCCCCGAATAACAATGAGCAGTTCTTC,CASSLAPNNNEQFF
many,TRBV25-1,TRBJ2-7,TRBD1,TGTGCCAGCAGCATTGGAAAGACAGGGGACGAGCAGTACTTC,CASSIGKTGDEQYF
many,TRBV2,TRBJ1-1,TRBD1,TGTGCCAGCGGGTCGGATGGGACAGTGAACACTGAAGCTTTCTTT,CASGSDGTVNTEAFF
once,TRBV11-2,TRBJ2-1,TRBD2,TGTGCCAGCAGCTTACCCCTAGCGGGGGCAGCCAATGAGCAGTTCTTC,CASSLPLAGAANEQFF
few,TRBV5-4,TRBJ1-1,.,TGTGCCAGCTATCCTGGGGGGAACACTGAAGCTTTCTTT,CASYPGGNTEAFF
many,TRBV30,TRBJ2-3,TRBD2,TGTGCCTGGAGTGTAGCGGGGGCAGATACGCAGTATTTT,CAWSVAGADTQYF
many,TRBV19,TRBJ2-6,.,TGTGCCAGTATAGGAGAGACTGGGGCCAACGTCCTGACTTTC,CASIGETGANVLTF
.,TRBV21-1,TRBJ2-3,.,TGTGCCAGCAGCAAAGGACGGGGGGAGATAGATACGCAGTATTTT,CASSKGRGEIDTQYF
many,TRBV2,TRBJ2-3,.,TGTGCCAGCAGTGAAAGCTTAGCATTTATCACAGATACGCAGTATTTT,CASSESLAFITDTQYF
.,TRBV30,TRBJ2-2,.,TGTGCCTGGAGCCAAGGGGCGGGCACCGGGGAGCTGTTTTTT,CAWSQGAGTGELFF
.,TRBV6-2/TRBV6-3,TRBJ1-1,.,TGTGCCAGCAGTTACTCCTTTCTCAGGGGAGACACTGAAGCTTTCTTT,CASSYSFLRGDTEAFF
few,TRBV9,TRBJ2-5,.,TGTGCCAGCAGCGACAGGGGCGAAGGGGGGGACCAGTACTTC,CASSDRGEGGDQYF
many,TRBV29-1,TRBJ2-1,TRBD2,TGCAGCGTTGAGGAACCCCGACTAGCGGGACACTCCTACAATGAGCAGTTCTTC,CSVEEPRLAGHSYNEQFF
many,TRBV12-3/TRBV12-4,TRBJ1-5,TRBD1,TGTGCCAGCAGTTTATATCCCACCCCCGGGACAGGGGGTCAGCCCCAGCATTTT,CASSLYPTPGTGGQPQHF
.,TRBV10-3,TRBJ2-7,TRBD1,TGTGCCATCAGTGGTCCCGGGACAGGGGGCGAGCAGTACTTC,CAISGPGTGGEQYF
few,TRBV6-5,TRBJ2-7,.,TGTGCCAGCAGTTACAATCGGGTAGAATCCCACTACGAGCAGTACTTC,CASSYNRVESHYEQYF
few,TRBV2,TRBJ2-3,TRBD2,TGTGCCAGCAGGGGACTAGCGCCTAGCACAGATACGCAGTATTTT,CASRGLAPSTDTQYF
many,TRBV4-3,TRBJ2-7,TRBD1,TGCGCCAGCAGCCAAGATTGGCGACAGGGACCCTACGAGCAGTACTTC,CASSQDWRQGPYEQYF
few,TRBV27,TRBJ1-3,TRBD1,TGTGCCAGCAGCGGAGGGAGGCCCAGGGGGTCTGGAAACACCATATATTTT,CASSGGRPRGSGNTIYF
once,TRBV19,TRBJ2-7,TRBD2,TGTGTCAGTAGCCCACTAGCGGGGGCCTACGAGCAGTACTTC,CVSSPLAGAYEQYF
.,TRBV20-1,TRBJ2-7,.,TGCATGACGGGCGCGAAGGACTCCTACGAGCAGTACTTC,CMTGAKDSYEQYF
.,TRBV2,TRBJ2-1,.,TGTGCCAGCAGTGAAGTTGCGGGCAGAAGCTCCTACAATGAGCAGTTCTTC,CASSEVAGRSSYNEQFF
many,TRBV30,TRBJ2-2,.,TGTGCCTGGGGGGCAGGCACCACCGGGGAGCTGTTTTTT,CAWGAGTTGELFF
.,TRBV20-1,TRBJ2-7,TRBD2,TGCAGTGCTAGAGAATTTACTAGCGGAGAGTGGCAGCAGTACTTC,CSAREFTSGEWQQYF
many,TRBV10-3,TRBJ1-1,TRBD1,TGTGCCATCAGTGAGCCCAGACAGGGGCTAAGAGCTTTCTTT,CAISEPRQGLRAFF
many,TRBV27,TRBJ2-6,.,TGTGCCAGCAGTTCCATACAGGGTGGTCGATCTGGGGCCAACGTCCTGACTTTC,CASSSIQGGRSGANVLTF
many,TRBV2,TRBJ2-3,.,TGTGCCAGCAGTGAAGCAGGGGATGGGCTGGCAGATACGCAGTATTTT,CASSEAGDGLADTQYF
.,TRBV19,TRBJ2-3,.,TGTGCCACCAAGATCTACTCGGCAGATACGCAGTATTTT,CATKIYSADTQYF
many,TRBV7-6,TRBJ2-5,.,TGTGCCAGCAGCGAGGGCCGTCAGACCCAGTACTTC,CASSEGRQTQYF
many,TRBV28,TRBJ1-5,.,TGTGCCAGCAGTTTAGGGGACACATATAGCAATCAGCCCCAGCATTTT,CASSLGDTYSNQPQHF
many,TRBV7-6,TRBJ1-5,.,TGTGCCAGCAGCTCCCATAGCAATCAGCCCCAGCATTTT,CASSSHSNQPQHF
many,TRBV14,TRBJ2-7,TRBD2,TGTGCCAGCAGCCAAGGCCTAGCGGGAGGGCGGTACGAGCAGTACTTC,CASSQGLAGGRYEQYF
many,TRBV28,TRBJ1-6,TRBD1,TGTGCCAGCAGATCCGACAGGGGGCCACCCCTCCACTTT,CASRSDRGPPLHF